These T cell receptor beta chains were read from a single sample in a study of blood T cells in healthy people across ages. From the 5' RACE reads, TCRdb called clonotypes with MiXCR, one entry per CDR3 protein. The data contain 1.5 million to 2 million distinct CDR3 sequences, about two fifths of them seen just once; the ten biggest clones take up 23%. Material: blood. These receptors were taken from a human donor in good health. Each CDR3 is given with its conserved first and last residue. The D gene is left open where the match is weak. Clone size is shown for a subset of rows, as once, few, many or a class of expanded clone.

V gene	J gene	D gene	clone size	CDR3 DNA	CDR3 protein
TRBV4-1	TRBJ2-3	.	few	TGCGCCAGCAGCCAACAGGGTACCTTGGGAGATATGCAGTATTTT	CASSQQGTLGDMQYF
TRBV12-3/TRBV12-4	TRBJ1-1	.	.	TGTGCCAGCAGTTTAAGGAGGGGGATGAACACTGAAGCTTTCTTT	CASSLRRGMNTEAFF
TRBV7-9	TRBJ1-1	.	.	TGTGCCAGCAGCCAAATCTCCCAGGGCACTGAAGCTTTCTTT	CASSQISQGTEAFF
TRBV20-1	TRBJ1-1	TRBD1	few	TGCAGTGCTAGAGATAAGACAGGGAGGGGAGCTTTCTTT	CSARDKTGRGAFF
TRBV5-1	TRBJ2-7	TRBD1	.	TGCGCCAGCAGCTTGGCCGGGACAGGGAGGTCGAGTCAGTACTTC	CASSLAGTGRSSQYF
TRBV20-1	TRBJ2-7	TRBD2	.	TGCAGTGCCGCGGGACTAGCGGGGGCCAAATACTCCTACGAGCAGTACTTC	CSAAGLAGAKYSYEQYF
TRBV13	TRBJ2-5	.	.	TGTGCCAGCAGCGGGCTTCGGATGGAGACCCAGTACTTC	CASSGLRMETQYF
TRBV6-2/TRBV6-3	TRBJ2-7	TRBD2	few	TGTGCCAGCAGTTACGGACTAGAGACTTACGAGCAGTACTTC	CASSYGLETYEQYF
TRBV29-1	TRBJ1-2	TRBD1	few	TGCAGTGTTGGGACAGGGGGCTATGGCTACACCTTC	CSVGTGGYGYTF
TRBV29-1	TRBJ2-2	.	once	TGCAGCGTCCTAGGGTGGGGGCCTAACACCGGGGAGCTGTTTTTT	CSVLGWGPNTGELFF
TRBV29-1	TRBJ2-5	.	.	TGCAGCGCTAATATTGCGGGAGAGACCCAGTACTTC	CSANIAGETQYF
TRBV5-1	TRBJ1-2	TRBD1	few	TGCGCCAGCAGCGTAGGGACAGGGTATTATGGCTACACCTTC	CASSVGTGYYGYTF
TRBV28	TRBJ2-7	.	few	TGTGCCGCGTCCGGGGACAATCTCGCCGACGAGCAGTACTTC	CAASGDNLADEQYF
TRBV5-1	TRBJ2-7	TRBD2	.	TGCGCCAGCACCCGGGAGGGGGAGCAGTACTTC	CASTREGEQYF
TRBV10-3	TRBJ2-7	.	.	TGTGCCATCAGTTCCCAGGGGCCCTACGAGCAGTACTTC	CAISSQGPYEQYF
TRBV11-1	TRBJ2-1	.	.	TGTGCCAGCAGCCTCTTTCCCCCCACTTGGCCTGAGGTGTACAATGAGCAGTTCTTC	CASSLFPPTWPEVYNEQFF
TRBV6-6	TRBJ1-1	TRBD1	.	TGTGCCAACAGGGGGGACATCGCGAACACTGAAGCTTTCTTT	CANRGDIANTEAFF
TRBV6-1	TRBJ2-3	TRBD2	few	TGTGCCAGCAGTGAAGACGGGAGGTCGAAGTTCACAGATACGCAGTATTTT	CASSEDGRSKFTDTQYF
TRBV20-1	TRBJ1-6	TRBD1	.	TGCAGTGCCCTGACAGGGAATAATTCACCCCTCCACTTT	CSALTGNNSPLHF
TRBV11-2	TRBJ1-6	.	.	TGTGCCAGCAGCCAGGACAGTTATAATTCACCCCTCCACTTT	CASSQDSYNSPLHF
TRBV4-2	TRBJ2-5	TRBD1	few	TGTGCCAGCAGCCAATTCTTAAGTATCTCGGGACAGCTACAAGAGACCCAGTACTTC	CASSQFLSISGQLQETQYF
TRBV19	TRBJ2-6	.	few	TGTGCCAGTAGTATCTCACACTCTGGGGCCAACGTCCTGACTTTC	CASSISHSGANVLTF
TRBV29-1	TRBJ2-7	.	few	TGCAGCGTTGGCGCAGCCTACGAGCAGTACTTC	CSVGAAYEQYF
TRBV10-3	TRBJ2-4	.	.	TGTGCCATCAGTGAAGGGAGAGAGCAGTACTTC	CAISEGREQYF
TRBV6-2/TRBV6-3	TRBJ2-5	TRBD2	few	TGTGCCAGCAGTGCCTTTGGGGGGGAGGAAGAGACCCAGTACTTC	CASSAFGGEEETQYF
TRBV20-1	TRBJ2-3	TRBD2	few	TGCAGTGCCATTCGGGGGGGCCTTGATACGCAGTATTTT	CSAIRGGLDTQYF
TRBV28	TRBJ2-7	TRBD2	.	TGTGCCAGCAGTTCCCACCGGGAGGGCGAGCAGTACTTC	CASSSHREGEQYF
TRBV20-1	TRBJ2-7	TRBD2	.	TGCAGTGCTAGCACTAGCGGGGTCCCCTACGAGCAGTACTTC	CSASTSGVPYEQYF
TRBV7-3	TRBJ1-2	.	.	TGTGCCAGCAGCTTAACGGTTGATACGGACTATGGCTACACCTTC	CASSLTVDTDYGYTF
TRBV29-1	TRBJ1-4	TRBD1	.	TGCAGCGGGGGACAGTTTGATGAAAAACTGTTTTTT	CSGGQFDEKLFF
TRBV20-1	TRBJ2-7	.	few	TGCAGTGGTGGGGATCATAACTACGAGCAGTACTTC	CSGGDHNYEQYF